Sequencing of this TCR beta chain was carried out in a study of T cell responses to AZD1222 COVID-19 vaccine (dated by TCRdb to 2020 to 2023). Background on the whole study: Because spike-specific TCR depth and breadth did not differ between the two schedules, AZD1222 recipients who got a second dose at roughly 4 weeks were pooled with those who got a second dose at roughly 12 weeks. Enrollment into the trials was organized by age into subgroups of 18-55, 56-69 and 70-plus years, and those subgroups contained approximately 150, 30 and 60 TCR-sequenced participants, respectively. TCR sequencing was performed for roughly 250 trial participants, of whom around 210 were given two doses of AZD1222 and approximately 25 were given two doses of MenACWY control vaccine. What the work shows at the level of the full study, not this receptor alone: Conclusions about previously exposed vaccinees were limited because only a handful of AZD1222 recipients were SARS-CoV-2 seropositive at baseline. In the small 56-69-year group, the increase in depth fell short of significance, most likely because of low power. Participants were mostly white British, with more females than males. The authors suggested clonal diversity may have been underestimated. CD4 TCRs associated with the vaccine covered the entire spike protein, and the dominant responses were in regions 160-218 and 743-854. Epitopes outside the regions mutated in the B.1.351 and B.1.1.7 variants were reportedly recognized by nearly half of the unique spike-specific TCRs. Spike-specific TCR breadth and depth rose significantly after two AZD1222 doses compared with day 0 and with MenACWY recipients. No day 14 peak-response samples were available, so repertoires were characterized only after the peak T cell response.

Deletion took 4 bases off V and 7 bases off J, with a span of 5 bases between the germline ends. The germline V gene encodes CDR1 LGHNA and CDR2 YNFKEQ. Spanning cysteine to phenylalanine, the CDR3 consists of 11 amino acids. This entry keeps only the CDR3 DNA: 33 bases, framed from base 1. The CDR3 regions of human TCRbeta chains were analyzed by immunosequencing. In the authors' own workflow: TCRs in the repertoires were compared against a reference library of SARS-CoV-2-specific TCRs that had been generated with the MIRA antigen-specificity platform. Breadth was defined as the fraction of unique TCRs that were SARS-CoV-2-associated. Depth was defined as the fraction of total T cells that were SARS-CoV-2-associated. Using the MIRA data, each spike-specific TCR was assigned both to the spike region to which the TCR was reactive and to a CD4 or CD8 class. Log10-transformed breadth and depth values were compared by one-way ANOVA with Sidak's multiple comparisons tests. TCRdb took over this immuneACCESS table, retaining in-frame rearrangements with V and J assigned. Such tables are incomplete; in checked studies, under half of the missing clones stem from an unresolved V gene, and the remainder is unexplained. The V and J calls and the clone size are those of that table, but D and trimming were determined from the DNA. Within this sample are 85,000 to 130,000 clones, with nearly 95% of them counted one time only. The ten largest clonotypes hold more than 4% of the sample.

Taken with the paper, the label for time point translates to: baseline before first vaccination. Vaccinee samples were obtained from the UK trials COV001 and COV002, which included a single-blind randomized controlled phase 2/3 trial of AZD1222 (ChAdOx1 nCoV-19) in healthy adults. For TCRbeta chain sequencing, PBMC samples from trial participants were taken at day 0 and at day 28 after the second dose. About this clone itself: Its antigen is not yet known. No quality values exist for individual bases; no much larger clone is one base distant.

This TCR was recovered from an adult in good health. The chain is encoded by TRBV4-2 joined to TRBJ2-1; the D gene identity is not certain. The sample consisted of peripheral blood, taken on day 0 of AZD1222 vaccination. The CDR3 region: CASSLGNEQFF. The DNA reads TGTGCCAGCAGCCTGGGGAATGAGCAGTTCTTC.